Sequencing of this TCR beta chain was carried out in a study of spatial heterogeneity in lung cancer. TCRdb independently ran MiXCR on the 5' RACE reads; one entry per CDR3 protein. The sample records about 5,400 distinct CDR3 sequences, around 35% being singletons. As for this clonotype: As an off-target read in a library built for alpha chains, this beta chain has a frequency of little significance.

Regarding time point: sample taken at primary tumor resection. No cells were sorted before sequencing. The whole RNA sequenced was extracted from tumor, nontumor lung or frozen PBMC. The CDR3 contains 15 residues. V lost 2 bases and J 3 bases, leaving 10 bases between the germline ends. CDR1 is SGHAT, CDR2 FQDESV, per germline (reference sequence). The sequence derives from a female donor with early-stage non-small cell lung cancer. The genes are TRBV11-1 and TRBJ2-2; D ambiguous. Sequencing used PBMCs, obtained at surgery. CDR3 protein: CASSLSLDYTGELFF. In DNA, the CDR3 is TGTGCCAGCAGCTTATCTCTGGATTACACCGGGGAGCTGTTTTTT.